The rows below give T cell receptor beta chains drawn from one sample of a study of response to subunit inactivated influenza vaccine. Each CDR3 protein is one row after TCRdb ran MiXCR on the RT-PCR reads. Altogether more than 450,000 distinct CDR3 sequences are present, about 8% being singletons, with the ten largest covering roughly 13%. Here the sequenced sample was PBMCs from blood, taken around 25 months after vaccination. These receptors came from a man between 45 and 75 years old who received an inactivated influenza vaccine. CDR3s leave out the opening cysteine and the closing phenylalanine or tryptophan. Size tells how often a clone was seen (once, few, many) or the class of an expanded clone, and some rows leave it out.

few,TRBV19,ASFQGAANTGELF
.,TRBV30,AWTRGNTEAF
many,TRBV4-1,ASSQANQETQY
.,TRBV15,ATSIVGNEQF
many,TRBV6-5,ASSYYQGAGGYT
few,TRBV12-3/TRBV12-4,ASSLGTLGYT
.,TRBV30,AWEIRGTVKGGYT
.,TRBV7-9,ASSKGDISSYEQY
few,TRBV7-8,ASSYQSLGTGDRRKY
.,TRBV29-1,SVVGQGPKLNYGYT
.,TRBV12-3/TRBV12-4,ASSGAGTVGNEQF
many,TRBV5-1,ASSLGDRGAEAF
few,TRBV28,ASSLPNQGVGEQY
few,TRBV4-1,ASRRTGEQNTGELF
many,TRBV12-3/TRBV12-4,ASSSRKTDLETQY
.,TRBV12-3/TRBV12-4,AGRVTNTGELF
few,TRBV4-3,ASSQQSRGGEAF
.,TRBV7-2,ASRAQSSYEQY
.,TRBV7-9,ASSLDIWIEQY
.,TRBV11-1,ASGISGRVNEQF
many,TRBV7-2,ASSYRGVNEQF
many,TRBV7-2,ASSRGNYGYT
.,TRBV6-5,ASSSIREGGEQY